The T cell receptor beta chain described here comes from a study of chemoradiotherapy in HPV16-positive cancers. The wider study: Candidate HPV-specific clones and shared TCR motifs came from two HPV16-positive patients. Study results and caveats: Candidate HPV-specific clones and E7-related TCR motifs grew in tumor during treatment. HPV-responsive T-cell expansion during chemoradiotherapy was linked to improved recurrence-free survival in HPV16-positive patients.

Over chemoradiotherapy, repertoires were sampled more than once. Turning to this clone: Its antigen is unknown.

Libraries were prepared by immunoSEQ multiplex PCR; TCRdb keeps only in-frame clonotypes and omits some of them. This sample has more than 8,500 clones, with 91% found just once. The receptor was isolated from a human donor with HPV-associated anogenital cancer. The sample in question was blood, obtained from a patient who underwent chemoradiotherapy.

The CDR3 loop is CASSETGTSGGVEQFF. CDR3 sequence (DNA): TGTGCCAGCAGTGAAACCGGGACTAGCGGGGGGGTTGAGCAGTTCTTC. The chain is built from TRBV2 and TRBJ2-1, with 16 bases fitting TRBD2. CDR1 and CDR2 (germline): SNHLY, FYNNEI. The CDR3 covers 16 residues. Trimming removed 2 bases from V and 9 bases from J; junction bases left unmatched: 4.